This T cell receptor beta chain was retrieved from a study of OX40 agonist ivuxolimab in advanced cancers. The overall study: The study treated patients with ivuxolimab, an agonistic anti-OX40 (CD134) antibody. At doses from 0.01 to 10 mg/kg, patients were given intravenous ivuxolimab every 2 weeks. Head and neck, renal cell, melanoma or hepatocellular carcinoma were the cancers that dose-escalation patients had.

The V gene's germline CDR1 is SGHRS and CDR2 YFSETQ. This CDR3 has 13 residues. The ends were cut back, 0 bases at V and 5 bases at J, with 8 bases in the middle. Concerning this clone itself: As yet, its antigen is unknown.

Study outcomes and limitations: In CD8+ T cells, expanded clones were on average more numerous than in CD4+.

The repertoire was sequenced with immunoSEQ multiplex PCR; TCRdb's copy has only in-frame clones and lacks some. Of around 85,000 clones in the sample, about 90% were seen once. J is TRBJ2-5 and V is TRBV5-1; D perhaps matches TRBD2 (5 bases). The clonotype comes from an adult with an advanced solid tumor such as melanoma, head and neck, liver or kidney cancer. Source: CD4+ or CD8+ T cells sorted from blood, taken in a trial of the OX40 agonist ivuxolimab. CDR3 protein: CASSLAPGETQYF. The CDR3 DNA reads TGCGCCAGCAGCTTGGCCCCGGGGGAGACCCAGTACTTC.